The present entry profiles one T cell receptor beta chain with its context. What it binds is unknown. These data come from a study of T-cell reconstitution after alpha-beta-depleted transplantation in children. Preparation of the TCRbeta library was carried out with unique molecular identifiers. TCRdb reprocessed the PCR reads with MiXCR, giving one entry per CDR3 protein. The repertoire consists of fewer than 400,000 distinct CDR3 sequences, with about a quarter occurring once and the leading ten covering 9.5% to 13%. Study-level findings and limits: When one year had passed after transplant, most T-cell counts and diversity came from newly produced T cells. Surviving recipient T cells and intrathymic progenitors accounted for some patients' high TCRbeta diversity at day 60.

With 2 bases clipped from V and 5 bases from J, the junction kept 7 bases outside the gene matches. Per germline, CDR1 SGHRS and CDR2 YFSETQ. The CDR3 extends over 15 amino acids. The TCR comes from a male patient between 5 and 17 years old who had a stem cell transplant for acute lymphoblastic leukemia, so the T cells may come from the graft donor. The sample here was PBMCs, mostly from graft donor cells, taken 180 days after TCRalphabeta/CD19-depleted stem cell transplant. This rearrangement joins TRBV5-1 to TRBJ2-5; 9 bases fit TRBD1. The CDR3 region is CASSLQGAPGETQYF. The DNA for the CDR3 is TGCGCCAGCAGCTTACAGGGGGCCCCGGGGGAGACCCAGTACTTC.